Sequencing of this T cell receptor (beta chain) was carried out in a study of a mutant IDH1 vaccine in newly diagnosed glioma. About the research overall: Mean patient age was around 40 years; approximately 60% were male and around 40% female. Before enrollment, patients got radiotherapy alone, temozolomide alone, or mostly the combination.

Repertoires were generated with immunoSEQ multiplex PCR, while TCRdb's copy carries only in-frame clones and drops some. The sample lists 90,000 to 100,000 clones; around nine tenths were seen once. The CDR3 is made up of 15 amino acids. With 0 bases removed from V and 7 bases from J, the gap between germline ends came to 12 bases. The V gene's germline CDR1 is MNHEY and CDR2 SVGAGI. Time point indicated: baseline, week 1 (first vaccination visit). Treatment: pre-vaccination baseline after standard-of-care therapy. The starting material was PBMCs, obtained from a glioma patient treated with radiotherapy, temozolomide or both. The source of this sequence is a woman aged 45-65 years with glioma. The rearrangement links TRBV6-5 to TRBJ1-4; D unclear. CDR3 coding DNA: TGTGCCAGCAGTTACTCGAGTGGGCTCGGTGAAAAACTGTTTTTT. Translation: CASSYSSGLGEKLFF.